One sample yielded the 17 T cell receptor beta chains listed below, sequenced in a study of a mutant IDH1 vaccine in newly diagnosed glioma. Their antigens are not known. Sequencing was performed with immunoSEQ multiplex PCR; in TCRdb, only in-frame clones are kept and a portion is missing. The sample consists of around 76,000 clones, around 85% of them appearing once. The time point was: week 23, last vaccination. The vaccine gave 300 ug of a 20-mer mutant IDH1 peptide subcutaneously per dose. Sample: PBMCs, taken from a glioma patient whose treatment included an IDH1 peptide vaccine. Receptors originate from a woman aged 45-60 years with glioma.

J is TRBJ2-2 and V is TRBV7-9; the match to TRBD1 covers 11 bases. Germline CDR1 reads SEHNR; CDR2 reads FQNEAQ (reference sequence). V gave up 6 bases and J gave up 5 bases; unmatched junction bases: 8. The CDR3 sequence is 16 residues long. CDR3 amino acids: CASRQKDRGLTGELFF. CDR3 nucleotides: TGTGCCAGCAGGCAAAAGGACAGGGGGCTAACCGGGGAGCTGTTTTTT.

CDR3 bases: TGTGCCAGCAGCGCCCGGGACCGCCCAGGACCCGGGGAGCTGTTTTTT. It encodes CASSARDRPGPGELFF. The chain is built from TRBV5-4 and TRBJ2-2; D is perhaps TRBD1 or TRBD2 (5 bases each). Germline assignment: CDR1 SGHNT and CDR2 YYREEE (reference sequence). The germline V and J ends were trimmed by 4 bases and 6 bases, with 19 bases remaining between them. The CDR3 is 16 residues long.

The chain employs TRBV5-5 and TRBJ2-1; 7 nucleotides agree with TRBD1. J was trimmed by 2 bases and V by 4 bases; bases with no gene match: 6. This CDR3 spans 15 amino acids. Germline V lookup: CDR1 SGHKS, CDR2 YYEKEE (reference sequence). The chain's CDR3 is CASSLTGVPYNEQFF. As DNA, the CDR3 is TGTGCCAGCAGCCTTACAGGGGTCCCCTACAATGAGCAGTTCTTC.

Note on this clone: The same CDR3 can be traced to other DNA sequences in this sample. This chain links TRBV6-1 with TRBJ2-7; 8 positions match TRBD1. With V trimmed by 6 bases and J by 5 bases, 3 bases remained unmatched. Germline-derived CDR1 and CDR2 are MNHNS and SASEGT. CDR3 size: 12 residues. The CDR3 is CASRRTGNEQYF. The DNA for the CDR3 is TGTGCCAGCAGAAGGACAGGGAACGAGCAGTACTTC.

V gene TRBV18 combines with J gene TRBJ2-7, with 7 bases lining up with TRBD2. Looked up from germline, CDR1 is KGHSH and CDR2 is LQKENI. V shed 2 bases, J shed 4 bases, and the junction held 5 bases outside the gene matches. This CDR3 comprises 14 residues. The CDR3 DNA follows: TGTGCCAGCTCACCATCGGGGGGATCTTACGAGCAGTACTTC. This sequence encodes CASSPSGGSYEQYF.

The V gene is TRBV5-1, the J gene TRBJ2-7, with 8 bases matching TRBD1. CDR3 size: 15 residues. J gave up 0 bases and V 4 bases, and 6 bases lay outside the gene matches. Germline CDR1 is SGHRS and CDR2 is YFSETQ. This CDR3 reads CASSVTGGSSYEQYF. The CDR3 coding sequence is TGCGCCAGCAGCGTCACAGGGGGGAGCTCCTACGAGCAGTACTTC.

The chain links TRBV6-1 to TRBJ2-1; maybe TRBD2 (6 bases). The germline V gene has CDR1 MNHNS and CDR2 SASEGT. Trimming took 1 base from V and 4 from J, leaving 11 bases between them. The CDR3 has 15 residues. CDR3 loop: CASSEEGTPYNEQFF. CDR3 DNA: TGTGCCAGCAGTGAAGAAGGGACTCCGTACAATGAGCAGTTCTTC.

This rearrangement joins TRBV5-1 to TRBJ1-1; no reliable D call. The germline gives CDR1 SGHRS, CDR2 YFSETQ. Trimming took off 2 bases at V and 7 bases at J, with 9 bases between the two ends. The CDR3 consists of 12 residues. CDR3 residues: CASSFVGLEAFF. The CDR3 DNA follows: TGCGCCAGCAGCTTTGTAGGGCTTGAAGCTTTCTTT.

V is TRBV28 and J is TRBJ2-5; tentative D call: TRBD1 (7 bases). In germline, CDR1 is MDHEN, CDR2 SYDVKM. The CDR3 has 13 amino acids. V lost 1 base and J lost 5, with 8 bases in between. The CDR3 coding sequence is TGTGCCAGCAGTTTATCAGGGGGGGAGACCCAGTACTTC. The encoded protein is CASSLSGGETQYF.

The gene calls are TRBV18 and TRBJ2-7; D may be TRBD1 (7 bases). Trimming shortened V by 0 bases and J by 5 bases, and 20 bases separated the two germline ends. Looked up from germline, CDR1 is KGHSH and CDR2 is LQKENI. This CDR3 spans 17 amino acids. The CDR3 protein is CASSPPGGGGQLNEQYF. CDR3 bases: TGTGCCAGCTCACCACCGGGAGGAGGGGGCCAATTGAACGAGCAGTACTTC.

The V call is TRBV10-2, the J call TRBJ2-7; TRBD2 is a possible D gene (5 bases). CDR3 length equals 15 residues. Germline lookup yields CDR1 WSHSY and CDR2 SAAADI. V shed 5 bases and J shed 0 bases, with 14 bases lying between them. The DNA for the CDR3 is TGCGCCAGCAGTAATAAGGACTTCTACTCCTACGAGCAGTACTTC. Translated, it gives CASSNKDFYSYEQYF.

This clone appeared a single time. This sequence joins TRBV7-8 and TRBJ2-1; TRBD2 agrees at 11 bases. Germline V lookup: CDR1 SGHVS, CDR2 FQNEAQ. The CDR3 extends over 14 amino acids. After removal of 5 bases from V and 9 bases from J, the junction contained 6 bases not matched to a gene. The CDR3 DNA reads TGTGCCAGCAGCCCACTAGCGGGAGTGGGTGAGCAGTTCTTC. This codes for CASSPLAGVGEQFF.

This clone was detected only once. The chain has TRBV27 and TRBJ2-1; D call uncertain. CDR1 and CDR2 from the germline V gene are MNHEY and SMNVEV (reference sequence). Trimming took 4 bases from V and 6 from J, leaving 16 bases between them. The length of the CDR3 is 15 residues. The CDR3 sequence: CASSYRAKGSNEQFF. CDR3 in DNA: TGTGCCAGCAGTTACCGGGCAAAGGGAAGCAATGAGCAGTTCTTC.

The CDR3: CASSSILGTF. The CDR3 DNA reads as TGTGCCAGCAGTTCCATTCTCGGCACCTTC. V usage is TRBV6-6 and J usage is TRBJ1-2; D unresolved. Between the trimmed V and J ends, which lost 4 bases and 13 bases, there was a span of 10 bases. Germline V CDR1 and CDR2: MNHNY, SVGAGI (reference sequence). The CDR3 spans 10 residues.

V gene TRBV7-6 combines with J gene TRBJ2-1; possible D gene TRBD1, 7 bases. Germline V gives CDR1 SGHVS, CDR2 FNYEAQ. The CDR3 consists of 16 residues. V was pared by 5 bases and J by 7 bases, with 21 bases between. This CDR3 reads CASSVIGRQGGNEQFF. DNA for the CDR3: TGTGCCAGCAGCGTTATCGGCCGACAGGGAGGAAATGAGCAGTTCTTC.

The CDR3 loop is CASSELRTGSNEQFF. CDR3 DNA sequence: TGTGCCAGCAGTGAACTGAGGACAGGGAGCAATGAGCAGTTCTTC. This chain uses TRBV6-1 with TRBJ2-1, with 8 bases identical to TRBD1. The length of the CDR3 is 15 residues. With V trimmed by 2 bases and J by 6 bases, 6 bases remained unmatched. The germline V gene has CDR1 MNHNS and CDR2 SASEGT.

The rearrangement joins TRBV5-4 to TRBJ2-4, with TRBD2 matching 8 bases. Losses at the gene ends were 4 bases for V and 5 bases for J; bases not matched to a gene: 8. CDR3 length: 15 amino acids. Germline lookup yields CDR1 SGHNT and CDR2 YYREEE (reference sequence). The CDR3, as DNA: TGTGCCAGCAGCAAAAGCGGGAGAAGGGAAAACATTCAGTACTTC. Protein: CASSKSGRRENIQYF. The variable domain in full, completed from reference TRBV5-4 and TRBJ2-4, reads ETGVTQSPTHLIKTRGQQVTLRCSSQSGHNTVSWYQQALGQGPQFIFQYYREEENGRGNFPPRFSGLQFPNYSSELNVNALELDDSALYLCASSKSGRRENIQYFGAGTRLSVL.